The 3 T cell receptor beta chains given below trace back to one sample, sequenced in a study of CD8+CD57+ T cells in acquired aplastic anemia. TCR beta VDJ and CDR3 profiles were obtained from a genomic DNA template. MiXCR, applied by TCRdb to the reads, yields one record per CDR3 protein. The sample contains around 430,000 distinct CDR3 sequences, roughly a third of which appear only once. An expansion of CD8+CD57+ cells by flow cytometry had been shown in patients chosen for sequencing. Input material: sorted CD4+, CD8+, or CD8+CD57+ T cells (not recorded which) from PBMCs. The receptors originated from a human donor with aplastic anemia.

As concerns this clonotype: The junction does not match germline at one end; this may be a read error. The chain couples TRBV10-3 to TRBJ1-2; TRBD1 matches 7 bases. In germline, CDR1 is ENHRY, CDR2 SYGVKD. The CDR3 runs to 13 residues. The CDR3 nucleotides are TGTGCCATCAGTGACAGGGGGGACTATGGCTGCACCTTC. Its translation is CAISDRGDYGCTF.

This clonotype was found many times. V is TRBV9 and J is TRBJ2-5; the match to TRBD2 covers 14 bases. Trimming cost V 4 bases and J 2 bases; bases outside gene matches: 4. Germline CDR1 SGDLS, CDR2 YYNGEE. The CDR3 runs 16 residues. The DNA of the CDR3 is TGTGCCAGCAGCCCTAGACTAGCGGGGGGGCAAGAGACCCAGTACTTC. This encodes CASSPRLAGGQETQYF.

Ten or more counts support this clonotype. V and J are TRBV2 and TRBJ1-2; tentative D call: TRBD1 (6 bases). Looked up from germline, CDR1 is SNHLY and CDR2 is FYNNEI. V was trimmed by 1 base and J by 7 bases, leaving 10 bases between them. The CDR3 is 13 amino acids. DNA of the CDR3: TGTGCCAGCAGTGAAGACAGGGTCCGTGGCTACACCTTC. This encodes CASSEDRVRGYTF.